This is a list of T cell receptor beta chains from one sample in a study of blood T cell repertoires in COVID-19. The method was immunoSEQ multiplex PCR; TCRdb's version includes in-frame clones alone and lacks a portion of them. The sample lists roughly 200,000 clones; about three quarters were seen once. Sample: peripheral blood. These receptors all stem from a woman in her seventies with acute or convalescent COVID-19. CDR3s include the opening cysteine and the closing phenylalanine or tryptophan. Each record gives: J gene, V gene, CDR3 protein.

TRBJ2-7,TRBV2,CASSADAWEDEQYF
TRBJ1-3,TRBV30,CAWTLSSGNTIYF
TRBJ1-2,TRBV27,CARRSGTGVHGYTF
TRBJ2-7,TRBV7-3,CASSLITSDHYEQYF
TRBJ1-4,TRBV18,CASSRNNDRGVGEKLFF
TRBJ2-3,TRBV11-2,CASSLWGGPTQDTQYF
TRBJ1-5,TRBV28,CASSLWDTHQPQHF
TRBJ2-3,TRBV19,CASSIDSGREQYF
TRBJ1-1,TRBV7-3,CASSLKGGTEAFF
TRBJ2-7,TRBV9,CASSVAVGAPYEQYF
TRBJ2-5,TRBV9,CASSVDLAGAVKTQYF
TRBJ2-1,TRBV2,CASSPGLADEQFF
TRBJ1-5,TRBV2,CASSERGMVGQGLNQPQHF
TRBJ1-1,TRBV6-5,CASNSVPNTEAFF
TRBJ1-6,TRBV19,CASSPGQGAPPLHF